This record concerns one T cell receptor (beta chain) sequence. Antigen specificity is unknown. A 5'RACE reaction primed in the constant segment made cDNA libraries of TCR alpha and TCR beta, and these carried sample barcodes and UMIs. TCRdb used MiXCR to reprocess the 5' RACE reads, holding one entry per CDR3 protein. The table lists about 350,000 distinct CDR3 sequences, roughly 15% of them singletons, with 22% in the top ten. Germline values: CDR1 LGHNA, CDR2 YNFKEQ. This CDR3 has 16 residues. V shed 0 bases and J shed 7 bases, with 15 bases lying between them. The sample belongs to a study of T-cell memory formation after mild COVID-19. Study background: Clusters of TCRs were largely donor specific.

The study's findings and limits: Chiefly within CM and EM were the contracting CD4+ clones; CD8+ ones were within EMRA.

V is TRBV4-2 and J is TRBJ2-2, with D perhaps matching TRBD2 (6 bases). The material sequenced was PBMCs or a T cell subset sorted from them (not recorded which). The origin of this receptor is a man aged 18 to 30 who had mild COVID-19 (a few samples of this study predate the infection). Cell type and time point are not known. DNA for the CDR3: TGTGCCAGCAGCCAAGAAATGGGGATGCGGGACGGGGAGCTGTTTTTT. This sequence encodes CASSQEMGMRDGELFF.